The sequence of this TCR beta chain was determined in a study of T cells after yellow fever vaccination. In its sample, this clonotype was seen a few times. Its antigen is as yet unknown. MiXCR was run by TCRdb on the 5' RACE reads, yielding one entry per CDR3 protein. The sample has hundreds of thousands of distinct CDR3 sequences; 3.6% are singletons. Study-wide findings and caveats: It was the secondary response that reached its peak faster, day 5 versus 15, but it was weaker.

The TCR was taken from a man younger than 35 who received the YFV17D yellow fever vaccine. The sample here was PBMCs, taken on the day of the yellow fever booster vaccination.

The CDR3: CASSLEYGTGSLFGTDTQYF. In nucleotides, the CDR3 is TGTGCCAGCAGCTTAGAATACGGGACAGGATCCCTTTTTGGCACAGATACGCAGTATTTT. The V gene is TRBV7-2, the J gene TRBJ2-3; TRBD1 aligns across 8 bases. The CDR3 has 20 residues. Germline V gene data show CDR1 as SGHTA and CDR2 as FQGNSA. Trimming removed 1 base from V and 1 base from J; junction bases left unmatched: 16.